This T cell receptor (beta chain) comes out of a study of shared clonotypes between healthy human individuals. The protocol was immunoSEQ multiplex PCR, while the TCRdb copy is restricted to in-frame clones and leaves out a portion. Of roughly 2.1 million clones listed, about 92% are singletons. As defined, naive CD8 cells were CD45RO-negative and positively selected for CCR7, with terminally differentiated effector memory CD45RA+ cells excluded. This CDR3 is built from 16 residues. V was shortened by 0 bases and J by 3 bases, with 11 bases between the two germline ends. Germline CDR1 LGHNA, CDR2 YSLEER.

The sequenced sample consisted of naive CD8+ T cells from PBMCs. V gene TRBV4-3 combines with J gene TRBJ2-2, with no clear D. The TCR originated in a man aged 18 to 29 in good health. Some clones in this sample may be carry-over from other donors' samples. This CDR3 is CASSQDRQVHTGELFF. The CDR3 bases are TGCGCCAGCAGCCAAGATAGGCAGGTGCACACCGGGGAGCTGTTTTTT.